One and the same sample provided the 20 T cell receptor beta chains below, sequenced in a study of patients and donors after allogeneic stem cell transplantation. TCRdb re-analysed the RT-PCR reads in MiXCR, keeping a single row per CDR3 protein. The table lists approximately 140,000 distinct CDR3 sequences, 30% to 45% of them singletons, with 50% in the top ten. Sequencing was carried out using blood, either unsorted or a sorted T cell fraction (not recorded which). These TCRs come from a human donor who was either an allogeneic HSCT recipient or a stem cell or donor lymphocyte infusion donor (not recorded which). It is not recorded whose cells these are; they may come from a transplant donor.

The chain joins TRBV28 to TRBJ2-7, with TRBD1 as a possible D gene (5 bases). Germline V gives CDR1 MDHEN, CDR2 SYDVKM. The V end was cut by 5 bases, the J end by 3 bases, with 8 bases between. This CDR3 contains 12 residues. The CDR3 spells CASSGQVYEQYF. CDR3 DNA sequence: TGTGCCAGCAGTGGACAAGTCTACGAGCAGTACTTC.

The chain carries TRBV29-1 and TRBJ2-3; 9 positions agree with TRBD1. Looked up from germline, CDR1 is SQVTM and CDR2 is ANQGSEA. J lost 2 bases, V lost 1 base, and 4 bases had no gene match. The CDR3 covers 15 residues. The CDR3 loop reads CSVEGGQGPTDTQYF. CDR3 DNA: TGCAGCGTTGAAGGAGGACAGGGGCCCACAGATACGCAGTATTTT.

This chain joins TRBV20-1 and TRBJ2-7; 7 bases match TRBD2. Germline loops: CDR1 DFQATT, CDR2 SNEGSKA (reference sequence). J gave up 2 bases and V 1 base, and 5 bases lay outside the gene matches. The CDR3 covers 14 residues. In DNA, the CDR3 is TGCAGTGCTAGAGGAAGCGGGGCTACCTACGAGCAGTACTTC. Translating it yields CSARGSGATYEQYF.

This clonotype was counted only a few times. The V gene is TRBV29-1, the J gene TRBJ2-7, with 9 nucleotides matching TRBD1. The V segment lost 4 bases and the J segment 3 bases; nucleotides outside the gene matches: 4. The CDR3 loop spans 13 amino acids. CDR1 and CDR2 (germline): SQVTM, ANQGSEA. CDR3 sequence reads: CSVGTGASYEQYF. CDR3 nucleotide sequence: TGCAGCGTTGGGACAGGGGCAAGCTACGAGCAGTACTTC.

In this sample, this clonotype turned up a few times. The chain couples TRBV6-1 to TRBJ1-4; D gene ambiguous. V was clipped by 0 bases and J by 14 bases, with 10 bases between them. The V gene's germline CDR1 is MNHNS and CDR2 SASEGT. This CDR3 has 12 amino acids. CDR3 coding DNA: TGTGCCAGCAGTGAAGCGCGAGGAAGCCTGTTTTTT. Protein sequence: CASSEARGSLFF.

This clonotype appeared a few times. This chain uses TRBV5-1 with TRBJ2-3; 8 positions agree with TRBD1. Germline V gene sequence: CDR1 SGHRS, CDR2 YFSETQ. The CDR3 runs to 16 residues. With V trimmed by 3 bases and J by 2 bases, 8 bases remained unmatched. CDR3 protein: CASSSWRDRITDTQYF. In nucleotides, the CDR3 is TGCGCCAGCAGCTCTTGGCGGGACAGGATCACAGATACGCAGTATTTT.

This clonotype was seen just once. The rearrangement links TRBV29-1 to TRBJ1-2; 10 nucleotides agree with TRBD1. The CDR3 is made up of 12 amino acids. Per the germline V gene, CDR1 is SQVTM and CDR2 is ANQGSEA. Unmatched junction bases numbered 5, after V lost 6 bases and J lost 7 bases. CDR3 residues: CSVGQGLTGYTF. CDR3 in DNA: TGCAGCGTGGGACAGGGGTTAACTGGCTACACCTTC.

V is TRBV12-3 or TRBV12-4 and J is TRBJ1-5, with D maybe TRBD1 (5 bases). The CDR3 is 15 residues long. With 4 bases removed from V and 7 bases from J, the gap between germline ends came to 17 bases. The CDR3, as DNA: TGTGCCAGCAGTTGGGCCCAGGGTGGTACCCAGCCCCAGCATTTT. Its protein is CASSWAQGGTQPQHF.

The chain couples TRBV20-1 to TRBJ2-3, with a tentative D call TRBD1 (5 bases). The CDR3 length is 14 residues. Germline assignment: CDR1 DFQATT and CDR2 SNEGSKA (reference sequence). V lost 3 bases, J lost 4 bases, and 14 bases lay in between. CDR3 sequence: CSASEAGWADTQYF. CDR3 nucleotides: TGCAGTGCTAGTGAAGCAGGGTGGGCAGATACGCAGTATTTT.

This chain joins TRBV6-5 and TRBJ1-5; D is unclear. The germline V gene has CDR1 MNHEY and CDR2 SVGAGI. CDR3 size: 13 residues. Trimming shortened V by 6 bases and J by 1 base, and 7 bases separated the two germline ends. The CDR3 region is CASRRSSNQPQHF. In DNA form, the CDR3 reads TGTGCCAGCAGAAGGTCGAGCAATCAGCCCCAGCATTTT.

This clonotype was counted a few times. This sequence joins TRBV20-1 and TRBJ2-1; D not certain. Trimming took 3 bases from V and 7 from J, leaving 16 bases between them. CDR3 length equals 14 residues. Germline V lookup: CDR1 DFQATT, CDR2 SNEGSKA (reference sequence). DNA of the CDR3: TGCAGTGCTAGCGATAGGGTGACCACAAATGAGCAGTTCTTC. This encodes CSASDRVTTNEQFF.

A few counts support this clonotype. The CDR3: CASSKGTGVYGYTF. For the CDR3, the DNA is TGTGCCAGCAGCAAAGGGACAGGGGTCTATGGCTACACCTTC. The rearrangement joins TRBV12-3 or TRBV12-4 to TRBJ1-2; 10 bases map to TRBD1. V shed 6 bases, J shed 4 bases, and the junction held 5 bases outside the gene matches. CDR3 size: 14 residues.

The chain is built from TRBV4-2 and TRBJ1-1; no definite D call. CDR1 and CDR2 (germline): LGHNA, YNFKEQ. The V gene lost 0 bases and the J gene lost 3 bases, with 14 bases spanning the gap. This CDR3 comprises 16 residues. This CDR3 is CASSQERALGDTEAFF. The CDR3 DNA reads TGTGCCAGCAGCCAAGAACGCGCCTTAGGCGACACTGAAGCTTTCTTT.

J is TRBJ1-3 and V is TRBV9; TRBD1 might be the D (6 bases). Germline CDR1 SGDLS, CDR2 YYNGEE. The CDR3 extends over 15 amino acids. V shed 2 bases and J shed 6 bases, with 15 bases lying between them. In nucleotides, the CDR3 is TGTGCCAGCAGCGTCCTTGGGGACACCGAAAACACCATATATTTT. It yields the protein CASSVLGDTENTIYF.

The V gene is TRBV6-5, the J gene TRBJ2-3; D not resolved. V was shortened by 4 bases and J by 2 bases, with 7 bases between the two germline ends. This CDR3 has 13 amino acids. Looked up from germline, CDR1 is MNHEY and CDR2 is SVGAGI. This CDR3 reads CASSSPPTDTQYF. The CDR3 nucleotides read TGTGCCAGCAGTTCCCCACCCACAGATACGCAGTATTTT.

The table lists this clonotype with a few counts. CDR3 nucleotides: TGTGCCAGCAGCCAAGAGTTTGTCAATTCACCCCTCCACTTT. Protein product: CASSQEFVNSPLHF. The V call is TRBV3-1, the J call TRBJ1-6; D gene uncertain. Germline assignment: CDR1 LGHDT and CDR2 YNNKEL (reference sequence). Trimming shortened V by 0 bases and J by 7 bases, and 7 bases separated the two germline ends. There are 14 residues in the CDR3. Drawing the rest from reference TRBV3-1 and TRBJ1-6, the complete variable domain is DTAVSQTPKYLVTQMGNDKSIKCEQNLGHDTMYWYKQDSKKFLKIMFSYNNKELIINETVPNRFSPKSPDKAHLNLHINSLELGDSAVYFCASSQEFVNSPLHFGNGTRLTVT.

This sequence joins TRBV4-1 and TRBJ2-1; D possibly corresponds to TRBD1 (5 bases). The CDR3 spans 16 residues. Trimming removed 1 base from V and 5 bases from J, with 15 bases in between. CDR1 MGHRA and CDR2 YSYEKL come from the germline V gene. The CDR3 spells CASSQVDIFSHNEQFF. CDR3 bases: TGCGCCAGCAGCCAAGTGGACATATTTAGTCACAATGAGCAGTTCTTC.

This chain joins TRBV12-3 or TRBV12-4 and TRBJ1-1; no firm D call. This CDR3 region has 14 residues. V was pared by 0 bases and J by 12 bases, with 17 bases between. CDR3 residues: CASSLAKRGKRSFF. The CDR3 DNA reads as TGTGCCAGCAGTTTAGCGAAGCGAGGGAAGAGATCTTTCTTT.

This clonotype occurred a few times. The gene calls are TRBV7-9 and TRBJ2-3, with 8 nucleotides matching TRBD2. Germline-derived CDR1 and CDR2 are SEHNR and FQNEAQ (reference sequence). The junction had 10 bases not matched to a gene; V was cut back by 6 bases and J by 2 bases. The CDR3 loop spans 16 amino acids. The CDR3 nucleotides read TGTGCCAGCAGTCCTCCGGGGGGGCCAGCCACAGATACGCAGTATTTT. Its protein product is CASSPPGGPATDTQYF. Full variable domain (missing parts from reference TRBV7-9 and TRBJ2-3): DTGVSQNPRHKITKRGQNVTFRCDPISEHNRLYWYRQTLGQGPEFLTYFQNEAQLEKSRLLSDRFSAERPKGSFSTLEIQRTEQGDSAMYLCASSPPGGPATDTQYFGPGTRLTVL.

The V gene is TRBV29-1, the J gene TRBJ1-1; the D is unclear. CDR1 and CDR2 from the germline V gene are SQVTM and ANQGSEA. This CDR3 comprises 10 residues. V lost 5 bases, J lost 4 bases, and 5 bases lay in between. The CDR3 sequence is CSVTGTEAFF. For the CDR3, the DNA is TGCAGCGTTACGGGCACTGAAGCTTTCTTT.